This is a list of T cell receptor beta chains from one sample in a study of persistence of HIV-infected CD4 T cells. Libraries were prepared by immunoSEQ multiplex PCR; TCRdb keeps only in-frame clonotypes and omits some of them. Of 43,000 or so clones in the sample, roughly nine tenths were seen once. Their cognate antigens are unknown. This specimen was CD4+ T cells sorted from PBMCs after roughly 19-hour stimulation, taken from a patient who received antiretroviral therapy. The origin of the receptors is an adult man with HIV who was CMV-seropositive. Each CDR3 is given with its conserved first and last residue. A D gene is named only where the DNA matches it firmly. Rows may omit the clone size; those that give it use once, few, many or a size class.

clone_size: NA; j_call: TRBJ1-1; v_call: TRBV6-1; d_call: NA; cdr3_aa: CASSEEGIGGAFF; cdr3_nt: TGTGCCAGCAGTGAAGAAGGGATAGGGGGAGCTTTCTTT
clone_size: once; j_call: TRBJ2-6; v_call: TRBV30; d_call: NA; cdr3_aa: CACTGANVLTF; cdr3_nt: TGTGCCTGTACTGGGGCCAACGTCCTGACTTTC
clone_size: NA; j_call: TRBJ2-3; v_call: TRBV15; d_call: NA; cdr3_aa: CATSRDPDSFATDTQYF; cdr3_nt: TGTGCCACCAGCAGAGATCCGGACAGTTTCGCCACAGATACGCAGTATTTT
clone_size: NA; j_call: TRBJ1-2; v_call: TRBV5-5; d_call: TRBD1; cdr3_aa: CASSLHGSGTGIYTF; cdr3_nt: TGTGCCAGCAGCTTGCATGGTTCCGGGACAGGGATCTACACCTTC
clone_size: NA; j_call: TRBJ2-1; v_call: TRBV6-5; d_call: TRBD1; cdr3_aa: CASILQGNRYNEQFF; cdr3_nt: TGTGCCAGCATCCTACAGGGGAACCGTTACAATGAGCAGTTCTTC
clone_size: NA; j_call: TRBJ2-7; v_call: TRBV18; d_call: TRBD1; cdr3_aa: CASSPSRDRNTYEQYF; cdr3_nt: TGTGCCAGCTCACCAAGCCGGGACAGGAATACCTACGAGCAGTACTTC
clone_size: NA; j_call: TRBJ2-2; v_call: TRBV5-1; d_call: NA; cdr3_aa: CASSLAEENTGELFF; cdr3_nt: TGCGCCAGCAGCTTGGCCGAAGAGAACACCGGGGAGCTGTTTTTT
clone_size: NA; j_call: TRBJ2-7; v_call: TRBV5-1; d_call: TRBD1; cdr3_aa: CASSMGQAGGEQYF; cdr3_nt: TGCGCCAGCAGCATGGGACAGGCCGGAGGCGAGCAGTACTTC
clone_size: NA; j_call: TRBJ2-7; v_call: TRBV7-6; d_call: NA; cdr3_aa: CASSPQGGYEQYF; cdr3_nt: TGTGCCAGCAGCCCACAGGGTGGCTACGAGCAGTACTTC
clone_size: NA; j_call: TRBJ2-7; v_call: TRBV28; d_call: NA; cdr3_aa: CASSLRLPLYEQYF; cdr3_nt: TGTGCCAGCAGTTTAAGACTCCCCCTCTACGAGCAGTACTTC
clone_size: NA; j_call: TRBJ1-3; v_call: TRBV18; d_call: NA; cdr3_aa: CASSPQGSLAGNTIYF; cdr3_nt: TGTGCCAGCTCACCTCAGGGGAGTCTAGCTGGAAACACCATATATTTT
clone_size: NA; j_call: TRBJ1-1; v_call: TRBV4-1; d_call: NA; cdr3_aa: CASSQRRGNMNTEAFF; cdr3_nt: TGCGCCAGCAGCCAAAGGCGGGGCAACATGAACACTGAAGCTTTCTTT
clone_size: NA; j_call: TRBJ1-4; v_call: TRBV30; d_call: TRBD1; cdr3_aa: CAWDRGNEKLFF; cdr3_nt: TGTGCCTGGGACAGGGGAAATGAAAAACTGTTTTTT
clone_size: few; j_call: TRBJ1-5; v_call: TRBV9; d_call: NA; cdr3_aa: CASSVTFDQPQHF; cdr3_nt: TGTGCCAGCAGCGTGACGTTCGATCAGCCCCAGCATTTT
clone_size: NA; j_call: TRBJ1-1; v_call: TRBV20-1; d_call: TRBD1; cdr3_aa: CSASFSGQRNTEAFF; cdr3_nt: TGCAGTGCTAGTTTTTCGGGACAGAGGAACACTGAAGCTTTCTTT
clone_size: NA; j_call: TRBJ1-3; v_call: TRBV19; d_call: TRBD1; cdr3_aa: CAGGTASGNTIYF; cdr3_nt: TGTGCCGGGGGGACAGCCTCTGGAAACACCATATATTTT
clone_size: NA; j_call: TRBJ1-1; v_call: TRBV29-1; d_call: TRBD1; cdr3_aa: CSVYPGQGRDTEAFF; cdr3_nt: TGCAGCGTTTACCCAGGACAGGGGAGGGACACTGAAGCTTTCTTT
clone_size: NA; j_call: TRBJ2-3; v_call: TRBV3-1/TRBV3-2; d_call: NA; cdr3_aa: CASSQQMADTQYF; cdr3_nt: TGTGCCAGCAGCCAGCAAATGGCAGATACGCAGTATTTT
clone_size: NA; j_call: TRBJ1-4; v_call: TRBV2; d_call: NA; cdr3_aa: CASRLRDTHEKLFF; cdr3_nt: TGTGCCAGCAGACTCCGGGACACCCATGAAAAACTGTTTTTT
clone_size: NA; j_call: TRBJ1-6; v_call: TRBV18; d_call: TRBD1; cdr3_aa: CASSPPGTVNSPLHF; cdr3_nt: TGTGCCAGCTCACCACCCGGGACAGTAAATTCACCCCTCCACTTT
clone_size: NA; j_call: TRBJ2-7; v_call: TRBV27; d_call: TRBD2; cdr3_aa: CASSLLRGGAREQYF; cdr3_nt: TGTGCCAGCAGTTTACTCCGCGGGGGGGCAAGGGAGCAGTACTTC
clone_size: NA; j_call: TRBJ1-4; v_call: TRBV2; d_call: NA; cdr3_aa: CASSGQGDGKLFF; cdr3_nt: TGTGCCAGCAGTGGGCAGGGAGATGGAAAACTGTTTTTT
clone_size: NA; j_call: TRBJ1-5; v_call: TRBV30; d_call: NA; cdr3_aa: CAWKYAGSDQPQHF; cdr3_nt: TGTGCCTGGAAGTACGCGGGGTCGGATCAGCCCCAGCATTTT
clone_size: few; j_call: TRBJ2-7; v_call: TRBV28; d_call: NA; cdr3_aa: CASSSTVLSSYEQYF; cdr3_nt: TGTGCCAGCAGTTCGACAGTTCTGAGCTCCTACGAGCAGTACTTC
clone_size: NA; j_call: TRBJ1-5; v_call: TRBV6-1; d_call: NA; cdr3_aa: CASSEARRTGNQPQHF; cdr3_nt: TGTGCCAGCAGTGAAGCGAGGCGGACCGGCAATCAGCCCCAGCATTTT
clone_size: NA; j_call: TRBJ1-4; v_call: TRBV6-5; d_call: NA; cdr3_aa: CASSPQGKSEKLFF; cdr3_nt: TGTGCCAGCAGTCCACAGGGAAAAAGTGAAAAACTGTTTTTT
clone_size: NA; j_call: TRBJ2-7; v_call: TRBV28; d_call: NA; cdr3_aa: CASRAGYYEQYF; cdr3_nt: TGTGCCAGCAGAGCAGGTTACTACGAGCAGTACTTC
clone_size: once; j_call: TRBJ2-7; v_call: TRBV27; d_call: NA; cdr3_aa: CASSFDGPYEQYF; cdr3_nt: TGTGCCAGCAGTTTCGACGGCCCCTACGAGCAGTACTTC
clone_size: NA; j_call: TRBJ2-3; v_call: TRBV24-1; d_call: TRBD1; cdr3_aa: CATSDWMEGQVSTDTQYF; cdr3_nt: TGTGCCACCAGTGATTGGATGGAGGGACAGGTCAGCACAGATACGCAGTATTTT
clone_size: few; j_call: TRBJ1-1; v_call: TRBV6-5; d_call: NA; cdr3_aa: CASSSQREAFF; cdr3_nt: TGTGCCAGCAGTTCTCAACGGGAAGCTTTCTTT
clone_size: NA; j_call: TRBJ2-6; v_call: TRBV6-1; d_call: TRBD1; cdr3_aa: CASSESWTGRANVLTF; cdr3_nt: TGTGCCAGCAGTGAAAGTTGGACAGGGAGGGCCAACGTCCTGACTTTC
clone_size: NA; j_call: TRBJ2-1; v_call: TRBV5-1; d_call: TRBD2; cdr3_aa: CASSSGTSGGYNEQFF; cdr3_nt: TGCGCCAGCAGCTCCGGGACTAGCGGGGGATACAATGAGCAGTTCTTC
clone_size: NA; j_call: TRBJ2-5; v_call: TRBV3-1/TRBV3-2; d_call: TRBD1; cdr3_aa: CASSRRGQRQETQYF; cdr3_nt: TGTGCCAGCAGCCGCAGGGGACAGCGCCAAGAGACCCAGTACTTC
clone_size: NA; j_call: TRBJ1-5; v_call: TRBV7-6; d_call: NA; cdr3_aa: CASSLGGEEQPQHF; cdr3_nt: TGTGCCAGCAGCCTAGGGGGAGAAGAACAGCCCCAGCATTTT
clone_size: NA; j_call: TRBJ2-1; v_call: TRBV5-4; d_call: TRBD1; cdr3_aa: CASTRDRRSNEQFF; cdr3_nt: TGTGCCAGCACCCGGGACAGGCGTTCCAATGAGCAGTTCTTC
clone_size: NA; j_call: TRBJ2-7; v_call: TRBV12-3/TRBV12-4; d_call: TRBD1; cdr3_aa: CASRGQGAYEQYF; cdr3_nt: TGTGCCAGCAGAGGACAGGGGGCGTACGAGCAGTACTTC
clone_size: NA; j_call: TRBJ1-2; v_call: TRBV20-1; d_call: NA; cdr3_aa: CSGPGSYGYTF; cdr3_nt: TGCAGTGGTCCGGGATCCTATGGCTACACCTTC
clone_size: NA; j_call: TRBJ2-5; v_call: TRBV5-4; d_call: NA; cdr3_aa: CASSSQGRETQYF; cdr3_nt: TGTGCCAGCAGCTCCCAGGGCCGAGAGACCCAGTACTTC
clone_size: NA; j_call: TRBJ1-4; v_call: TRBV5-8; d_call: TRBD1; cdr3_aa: CASSSTDRLRAGEKLFF; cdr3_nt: TGTGCCAGCAGCTCGACGGACAGGCTAAGGGCGGGTGAAAAACTGTTTTTT
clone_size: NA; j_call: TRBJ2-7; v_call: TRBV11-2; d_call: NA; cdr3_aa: CASSLDRRTEYF; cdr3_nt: TGTGCCAGCAGCTTAGATCGGCGGACAGAGTACTTC
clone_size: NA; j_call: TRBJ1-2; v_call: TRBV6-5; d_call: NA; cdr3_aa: CASSYSSPNYGYTF; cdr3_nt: TGTGCCAGCAGTTACTCATCTCCTAACTATGGCTACACCTTC
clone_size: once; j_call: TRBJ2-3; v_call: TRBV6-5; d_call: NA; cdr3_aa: CASTNRRPGTDTQYF; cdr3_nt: TGTGCCAGCACCAACAGGAGGCCAGGGACAGATACGCAGTATTTT
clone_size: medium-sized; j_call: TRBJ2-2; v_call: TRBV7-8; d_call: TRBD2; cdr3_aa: CASSHPRTSGGYTGELFF; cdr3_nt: TGTGCCAGCAGCCATCCTCGGACTAGCGGGGGGTACACCGGGGAGCTGTTTTTT
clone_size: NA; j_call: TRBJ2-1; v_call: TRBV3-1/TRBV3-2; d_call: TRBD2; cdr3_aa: CASSQEWTGGSEQFF; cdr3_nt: TGTGCCAGCAGCCAAGAATGGACGGGGGGAAGCGAGCAGTTCTTC
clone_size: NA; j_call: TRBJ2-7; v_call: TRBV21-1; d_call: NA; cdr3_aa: CASSSLGDTKNYEQYF; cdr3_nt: TGTGCCAGCAGCTCCCTTGGGGACACTAAGAACTACGAGCAGTACTTC
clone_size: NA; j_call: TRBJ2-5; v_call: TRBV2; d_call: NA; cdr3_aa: CASSDEGPFRGTQYF; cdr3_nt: TGTGCCAGCTCTGACGAGGGGCCCTTTAGGGGGACCCAGTACTTC
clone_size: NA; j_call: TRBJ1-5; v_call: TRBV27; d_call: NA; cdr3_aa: CASRSGGEHPQHF; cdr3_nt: TGTGCCAGCAGATCGGGTGGGGAGCACCCCCAGCATTTT
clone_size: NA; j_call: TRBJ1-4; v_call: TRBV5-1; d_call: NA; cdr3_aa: CASRSEGAGNEKLFF; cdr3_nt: TGCGCCAGCAGGTCGGAAGGGGCAGGGAATGAAAAACTGTTTTTT
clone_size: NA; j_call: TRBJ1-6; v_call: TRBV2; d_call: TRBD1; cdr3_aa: CASMDRATSPLHF; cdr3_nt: TGTGCCAGCATGGACAGGGCTACATCACCCCTCCACTTT